This T cell receptor (beta chain) is from a study of regulatory T cells in long-lasting Graves disease. As for the study in general: Newly diagnosed Graves' patients had under 3 months of antithyroid drugs.

The germline V gene encodes CDR1 DFQATT and CDR2 SNEGSKA (reference sequence). Trimming at V came to 6 bases and at J to 2 bases, leaving 11 bases not matched to a gene. The CDR3 length is 15 residues. The time point is: newly diagnosed GD, antithyroid drugs for less than 3 months. Generation of the TCR library employed RNA extracted from PBMCs. Study-wide results and caveats: It was possible that the small sample size reduced accuracy.

For TCR beta, libraries came from iRepertoire HTBI primers and Arm-PCR of CDR3 regions. TCRdb re-derived calls from the multiplex PCR reads in MiXCR, one entry per CDR3 protein. The repertoire includes about 430,000 distinct CDR3 sequences, approximately 15% of them detected once, and about 7.8% sits in the top ten. Ten or more counts support this clonotype. The antigen is undetermined. The same sample was also used in a study of T cells in Graves' hyperthyroidism and ophthalmopathy. From that second work: Peripheral blood also featured most of the thyroid clonotypes expanded above 0.001.

The chain recombines TRBV20-1 with TRBJ2-5, with 8 nucleotides matching TRBD1. The specimen comprised peripheral blood mononuclear cells (PBMCs), sampled at new diagnosis, from a patient treated with antithyroid drugs. The sequence came from a middle-aged woman with Graves disease. CDR3 sequence: CSATTGQDIQETQYF. DNA for the CDR3: TGCAGTGCAACCACGGGACAGGACATACAAGAGACCCAGTACTTC.